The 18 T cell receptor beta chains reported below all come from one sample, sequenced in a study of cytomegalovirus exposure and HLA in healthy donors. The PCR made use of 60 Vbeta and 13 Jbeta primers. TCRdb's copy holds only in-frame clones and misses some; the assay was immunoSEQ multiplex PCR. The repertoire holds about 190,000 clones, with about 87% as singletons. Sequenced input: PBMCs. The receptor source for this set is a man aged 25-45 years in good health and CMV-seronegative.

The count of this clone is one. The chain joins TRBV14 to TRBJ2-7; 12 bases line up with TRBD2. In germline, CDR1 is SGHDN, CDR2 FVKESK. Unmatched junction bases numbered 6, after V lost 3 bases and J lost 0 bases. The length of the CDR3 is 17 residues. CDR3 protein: CASSHRTSGVDSYEQYF. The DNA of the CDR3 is TGTGCCAGCAGCCACCGGACTAGCGGGGTGGACTCCTACGAGCAGTACTTC.

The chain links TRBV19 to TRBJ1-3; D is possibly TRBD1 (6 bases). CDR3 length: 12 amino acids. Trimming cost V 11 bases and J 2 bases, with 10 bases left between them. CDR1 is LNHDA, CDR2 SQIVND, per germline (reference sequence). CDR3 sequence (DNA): TGTGCCGGCTCAGGGGCTGGAAACACCATATATTTT. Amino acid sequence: CAGSGAGNTIYF. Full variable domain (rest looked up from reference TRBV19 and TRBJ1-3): DGGITQSPKYLFRKEGQNVTLSCEQNLNHDAMYWYRQDPGQGLRLIYYSQIVNDFQKGDIAEGYSVSREKKESFPLTVTSAQKNPTAFYLCAGSGAGNTIYFGEGSWLTVV.

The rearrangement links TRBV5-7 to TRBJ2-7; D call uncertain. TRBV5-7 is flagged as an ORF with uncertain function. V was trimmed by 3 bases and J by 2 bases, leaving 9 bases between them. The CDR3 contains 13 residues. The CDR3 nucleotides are TGTGCCAGCAGCTCGAACATTACCTACGAGCAGTACTTC. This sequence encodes CASSSNITYEQYF.

Here the CDR3 DNA reads TGTGCCAGCAGTTCAGCGGGAGGGCGGGATACGCAGTATTTT. It codes for CASSSAGGRDTQYF. This chain links TRBV2 with TRBJ2-3; the match to TRBD2 covers 10 bases. The length of the CDR3 is 14 residues. Germline V gene data show CDR1 as SNHLY and CDR2 as FYNNEI. V lost 5 bases and J lost 6; bases outside the gene matches: 5.

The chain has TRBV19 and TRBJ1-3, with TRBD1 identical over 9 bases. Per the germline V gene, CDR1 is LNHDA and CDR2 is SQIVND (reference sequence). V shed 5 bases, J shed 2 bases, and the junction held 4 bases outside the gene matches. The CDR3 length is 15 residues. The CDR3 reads CASSRDRVTGNTIYF. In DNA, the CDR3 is TGTGCCAGTAGTCGGGACAGGGTAACTGGAAACACCATATATTTT.

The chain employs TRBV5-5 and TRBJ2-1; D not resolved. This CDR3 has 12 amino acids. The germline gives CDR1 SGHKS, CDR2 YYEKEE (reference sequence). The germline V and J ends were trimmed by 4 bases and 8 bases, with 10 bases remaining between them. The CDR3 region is CASSLRVDEQFF. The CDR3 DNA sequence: TGTGCCAGCAGCCTTCGAGTTGATGAGCAGTTCTTC. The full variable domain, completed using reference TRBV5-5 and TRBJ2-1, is DAGVTQSPTHLIKTRGQQVTLRCSPISGHKSVSWYQQVLGQGPQFIFQYYEKEERGRGNFPDRFSARQFPNYSSELNVNALLLGDSALYLCASSLRVDEQFFGPGTRLTVL.

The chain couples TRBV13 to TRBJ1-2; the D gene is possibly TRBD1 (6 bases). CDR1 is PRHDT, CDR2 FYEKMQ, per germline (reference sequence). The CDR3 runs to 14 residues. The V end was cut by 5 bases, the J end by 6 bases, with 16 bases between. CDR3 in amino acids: CASSRSAGANGYTF. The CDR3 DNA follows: TGTGCCAGCAGCCGGAGTGCGGGGGCTAATGGCTACACCTTC.

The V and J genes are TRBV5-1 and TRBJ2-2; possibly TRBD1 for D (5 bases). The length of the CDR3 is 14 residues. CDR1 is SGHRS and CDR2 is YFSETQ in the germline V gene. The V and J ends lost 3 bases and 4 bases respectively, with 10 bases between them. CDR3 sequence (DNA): TGCGCCAGCAGCTGGACACAAGTCACCGGGGAGCTGTTTTTT. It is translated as CASSWTQVTGELFF. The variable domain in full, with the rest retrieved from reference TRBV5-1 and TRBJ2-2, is KAGVTQTPRYLIKTRGQQVTLSCSPISGHRSVSWYQQTPGQGLQFLFEYFSETQRNKGNFPGRFSGRQFSNSRSEMNVSTLELGDSALYLCASSWTQVTGELFFGEGSRLTVL.

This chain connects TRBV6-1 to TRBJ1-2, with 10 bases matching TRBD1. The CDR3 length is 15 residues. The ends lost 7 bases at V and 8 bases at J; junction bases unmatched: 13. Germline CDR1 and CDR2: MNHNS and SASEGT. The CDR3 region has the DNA TGTGCCAGCAAGGGTAGGGGGACAGGGGAGGAGGGCTACACCTTC. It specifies CASKGRGTGEEGYTF.

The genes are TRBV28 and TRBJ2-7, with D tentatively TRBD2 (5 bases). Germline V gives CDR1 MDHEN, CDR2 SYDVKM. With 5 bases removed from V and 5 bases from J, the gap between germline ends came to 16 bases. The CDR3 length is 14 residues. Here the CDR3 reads CASSPPGSLDEQYF. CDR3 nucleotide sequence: TGTGCCAGCAGTCCTCCGGGAAGCCTGGACGAGCAGTACTTC.

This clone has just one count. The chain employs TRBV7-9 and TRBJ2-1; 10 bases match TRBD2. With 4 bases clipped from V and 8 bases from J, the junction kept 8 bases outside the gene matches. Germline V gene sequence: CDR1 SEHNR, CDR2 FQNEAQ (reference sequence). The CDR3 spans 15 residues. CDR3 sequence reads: CASSWTSGYNHEQFF. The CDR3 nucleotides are TGTGCCAGCAGCTGGACTAGCGGATACAACCATGAGCAGTTCTTC.

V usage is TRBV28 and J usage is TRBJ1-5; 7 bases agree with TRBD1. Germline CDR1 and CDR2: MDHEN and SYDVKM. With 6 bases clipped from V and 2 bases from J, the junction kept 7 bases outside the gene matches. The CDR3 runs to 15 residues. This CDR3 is CASRLSDRGNQPQHF. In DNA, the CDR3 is TGTGCCAGCAGACTTTCCGACAGGGGCAATCAGCCCCAGCATTTT. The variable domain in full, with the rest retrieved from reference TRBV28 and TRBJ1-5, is DVKVTQSSRYLVKRTGEKVFLECVQDMDHENMFWYRQDPGLGLRLIYFSYDVKMKEKGDIPEGYSVSREKKERFSLILESASTNQTSMYLCASRLSDRGNQPQHFGDGTRLSIL.

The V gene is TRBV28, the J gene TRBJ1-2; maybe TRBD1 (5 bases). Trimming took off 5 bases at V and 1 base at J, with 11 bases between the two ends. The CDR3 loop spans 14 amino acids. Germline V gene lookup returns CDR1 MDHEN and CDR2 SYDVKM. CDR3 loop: CASSTLDSNYGYTF. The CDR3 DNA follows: TGTGCCAGCAGTACCCTCGACAGTAACTATGGCTACACCTTC.

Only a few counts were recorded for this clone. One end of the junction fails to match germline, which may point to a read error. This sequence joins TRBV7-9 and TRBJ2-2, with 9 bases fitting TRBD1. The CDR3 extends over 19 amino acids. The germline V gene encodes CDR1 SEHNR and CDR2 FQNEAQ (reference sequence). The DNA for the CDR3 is TGTTCCAGCGGTATAATTCTTAACCGGGACAGGGCGAACACCGGGGAGCTGTTTTTT. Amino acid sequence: CSSGIILNRDRANTGELFF.

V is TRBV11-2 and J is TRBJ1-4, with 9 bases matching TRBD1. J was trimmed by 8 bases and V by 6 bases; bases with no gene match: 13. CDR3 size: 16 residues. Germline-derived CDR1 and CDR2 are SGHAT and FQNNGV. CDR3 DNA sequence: TGTGCCAGCAGGCTAAATTCCGGGACAGGGAGGGAAAAACTGTTTTTT. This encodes CASRLNSGTGREKLFF.

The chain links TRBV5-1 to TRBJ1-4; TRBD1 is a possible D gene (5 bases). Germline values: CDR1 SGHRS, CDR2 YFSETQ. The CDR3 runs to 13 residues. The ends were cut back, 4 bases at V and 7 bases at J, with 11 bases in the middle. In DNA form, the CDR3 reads TGCGCCAGCAGCCAGGACATCGGTGAAAAACTGTTTTTT. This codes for CASSQDIGEKLFF.

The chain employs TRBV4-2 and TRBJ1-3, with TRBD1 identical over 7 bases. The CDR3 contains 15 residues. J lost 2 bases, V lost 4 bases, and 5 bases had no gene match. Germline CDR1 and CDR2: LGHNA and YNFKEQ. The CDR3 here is CASSLSTGTGNTIYF. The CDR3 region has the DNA TGTGCCAGCAGCCTCTCGACAGGGACTGGAAACACCATATATTTT.

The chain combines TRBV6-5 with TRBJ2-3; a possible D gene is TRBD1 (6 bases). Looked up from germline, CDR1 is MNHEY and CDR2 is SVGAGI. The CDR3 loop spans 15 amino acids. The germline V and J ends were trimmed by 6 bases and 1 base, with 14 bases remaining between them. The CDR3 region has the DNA TGTGCCAGCAGGAGGGGATGGACAGGCACAGATACGCAGTATTTT. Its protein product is CASRRGWTGTDTQYF.